A few counts support the clone carrying this T cell receptor (beta chain). The target antigen is unknown. This record comes from a study of T-cell memory formation after mild COVID-19. 5'RACE with constant-segment primers built TCRalpha and TCRbeta cDNA libraries with UMIs. A single record per CDR3 protein comes from TCRdb applying MiXCR to the 5' RACE reads. This table has fewer than 700,000 distinct CDR3 sequences, 15% to 20% appearing once. The V gene lost 2 bases and the J gene lost 2 bases, with 10 bases spanning the gap. This CDR3 is 15 amino acids long. The V gene's germline CDR1 is SGHTA and CDR2 FQGNSA. Regarding the study as a whole: The study found balanced CD4/CD8 in clones contracting day 15 to 85 and a CD4+ lean in later expanders. CD4+ contracting clones were mainly CM and EM; CD8+ ones, EMRA. Cross-reactive memory seemingly joined, as some responding clones were found in pre-infection memory.

Sequenced sample: PBMCs or a T cell subset sorted from them (not recorded which). The source of this sequence is an adult woman who had mild COVID-19 (a few samples of this study predate the infection). Cell type and time point are not known. J is TRBJ1-3 and V is TRBV7-2, with a possible D match to TRBD1 (5 bases). CDR3 sequence: CASSLRRGTGNTIYF. CDR3 sequence (DNA): TGTGCCAGCAGCTTAAGGAGGGGCACTGGAAACACCATATATTTT.